This is a list of T cell receptor beta chains from one sample in a study of T cell responses to AZD1222 COVID-19 vaccine. The protocol was immunoSEQ multiplex PCR, while the TCRdb copy is restricted to in-frame clones and leaves out a portion. The table records under 200,000 clones, more than 75% of them present only once. The source material was peripheral blood, sampled 28 days after the second AZD1222 dose. These receptors were collected from an adult who received the AZD1222 COVID-19 vaccine. Both conserved end residues are part of each CDR3. Each record gives: V gene, J gene, D gene, clone size, CDR3 protein, CDR3 DNA. D genes are given only for firm matches. Size is stated for part of the rows, as once, few or many counts, or as a class when the clone is expanded.

>TRBV7-3|TRBJ1-1|.|.
CASSLKRGSETEAFF
TGTGCCAGCAGCTTAAAACGCGGGTCGGAAACTGAAGCTTTCTTT
>TRBV7-2|TRBJ1-1|TRBD1|.
CASGFRTGGEAFF
TGTGCCAGCGGCTTCAGAACAGGGGGCGAAGCTTTCTTT
>TRBV7-3|TRBJ2-1|TRBD2|.
CASSTSGTRSYNEQFF
TGTGCCAGCAGCACCTCCGGGACTAGATCCTACAATGAGCAGTTCTTC
>TRBV4-1|TRBJ1-2|.|few
CASSQDDQQEINYGYTF
TGCGCCAGCAGCCAAGATGATCAACAGGAAATTAACTATGGCTACACCTTC
>TRBV28|TRBJ1-4|.|.
CASSSRGPNEKLFF
TGTGCCAGCAGTTCTAGGGGACCTAATGAAAAACTGTTTTTT
>TRBV4-3|TRBJ1-1|.|.
CASSLNPAGHTEAFF
TGCGCCAGCAGCCTCAACCCGGCAGGGCACACTGAAGCTTTCTTT
>TRBV6-5|TRBJ1-5|.|once
CASSSRGQGQPQHF
TGTGCCAGCAGTTCTCGGGGGCAGGGTCAGCCCCAGCATTTT
>TRBV6-6|TRBJ2-5|.|.
CASSTSQGSETQYF
TGTGCCAGCAGTACGTCTCAGGGGTCAGAGACCCAGTACTTC
>TRBV4-2|TRBJ2-5|TRBD2|.
CASSQGSRGGRRETQYF
TGTGCCAGCAGCCAAGGAAGTAGGGGCGGGAGGAGAGAGACCCAGTACTTC
>TRBV4-2|TRBJ1-2|TRBD1|.
CASSQDLTGADYGYTF
TGTGCCAGCAGCCAAGATTTGACAGGGGCTGACTATGGCTACACCTTC
>TRBV7-9|TRBJ2-2|.|.
CASNPYTGTGELFF
TGTGCCAGCAACCCCTATACGGGCACCGGGGAGCTGTTTTTT
>TRBV19|TRBJ2-3|.|.
CASSMRQDTDTQYF
TGTGCCAGTAGTATGAGGCAGGACACAGATACGCAGTATTTT
>TRBV18|TRBJ1-1|.|.
CASSPREGLNTEAFF
TGTGCCAGCTCACCCCGGGAAGGGTTGAACACTGAAGCTTTCTTT
>TRBV19|TRBJ1-5|TRBD1|.
CASSILGTGEQPQHF
TGTGCCAGTAGTATTCTTGGGACAGGGGAACAGCCCCAGCATTTT
>TRBV7-7|TRBJ2-3|TRBD2|.
CASSLAGESTDTQYF
TGTGCTAGCAGCTTAGCGGGAGAGAGTACAGATACGCAGTATTTT
>TRBV28|TRBJ2-7|.|.
CASSGIYEQYF
TGTGCCAGCAGCGGCATTTACGAGCAGTACTTC
>TRBV28|TRBJ1-5|TRBD1|.
CASSWDRGPQPQHF
TGTGCCAGCAGTTGGGACAGGGGCCCTCAGCCCCAGCATTTT
>TRBV19|TRBJ1-5|TRBD1|.
CASSTDRGGSNQPQHF
TGTGCCAGTAGTACGGACAGGGGGGGAAGCAATCAGCCCCAGCATTTT
>TRBV11-2|TRBJ1-2|.|.
CASSLGNRALPGYTF
TGTGCCAGCAGCTTAGGGAACCGGGCCCTGCCTGGCTACACCTTC
>TRBV18|TRBJ2-6|.|.
CASSLGGRSGANVLTF
TGTGCCAGCTCGCTTGGGGGGCGTTCTGGGGCCAACGTCCTGACTTTC
>TRBV7-9|TRBJ2-5|.|.
CASSLVGYQETQYF
TGTGCCAGCAGCTTAGTAGGGTACCAAGAGACCCAGTACTTC
>TRBV5-4|TRBJ1-1|.|.
CASSLPVMNTEAFF
TGTGCCAGCAGCTTGCCAGTCATGAACACTGAAGCTTTCTTT
>TRBV7-8|TRBJ1-1|.|.
CASSLTPAGLANTEAFF
TGTGCCAGCAGCCTAACCCCTGCAGGGTTAGCAAACACTGAAGCTTTCTTT
>TRBV7-2|TRBJ2-1|.|.
CASSLAGQGNEQFF
TGTGCCAGCAGCTTAGCCGGGCAGGGGAATGAGCAGTTCTTC
>TRBV4-3|TRBJ2-7|TRBD2|.
CASSREASGADYEQYF
TGCGCCAGCAGCCGGGAGGCTAGCGGGGCGGACTACGAGCAGTACTTC
>TRBV7-8|TRBJ2-1|.|.
CASSPKGRGAMNEQFF
TGTGCCAGCAGCCCTAAGGGGAGGGGGGCGATGAATGAGCAGTTCTTC
>TRBV4-2|TRBJ1-2|.|.
CASSQEGRGLGTKGYTF
TGTGCCAGCAGCCAAGAGGGCAGGGGATTGGGCACTAAGGGCTACACCTTC
>TRBV28|TRBJ2-1|.|.
CASSSIGGKRGNEQFF
TGTGCCAGCAGTTCGATAGGGGGAAAGCGGGGCAATGAGCAGTTCTTC
>TRBV28|TRBJ2-3|TRBD2|.
CASSPQAGTSGGGTDTQYF
TGTGCCAGCAGTCCTCAAGCCGGGACTAGCGGCGGAGGCACAGATACGCAGTATTTT
>TRBV7-3|TRBJ2-5|TRBD1|.
CASSRDREGRKNF
TGTGCCAGCAGTCGGGACAGGGAGGGGCGTAAAAACTTC
>TRBV7-9|TRBJ2-7|TRBD1|.
CASSPRQGSYEQYF
TGTGCCAGCAGTCCCAGACAGGGCTCCTACGAGCAGTACTTC
>TRBV7-3|TRBJ2-1|TRBD2|.
CASSSKKAGLAGRDEQFF
TGTGCCAGCAGCTCTAAAAAGGCGGGACTAGCGGGACGAGATGAGCAGTTCTTC